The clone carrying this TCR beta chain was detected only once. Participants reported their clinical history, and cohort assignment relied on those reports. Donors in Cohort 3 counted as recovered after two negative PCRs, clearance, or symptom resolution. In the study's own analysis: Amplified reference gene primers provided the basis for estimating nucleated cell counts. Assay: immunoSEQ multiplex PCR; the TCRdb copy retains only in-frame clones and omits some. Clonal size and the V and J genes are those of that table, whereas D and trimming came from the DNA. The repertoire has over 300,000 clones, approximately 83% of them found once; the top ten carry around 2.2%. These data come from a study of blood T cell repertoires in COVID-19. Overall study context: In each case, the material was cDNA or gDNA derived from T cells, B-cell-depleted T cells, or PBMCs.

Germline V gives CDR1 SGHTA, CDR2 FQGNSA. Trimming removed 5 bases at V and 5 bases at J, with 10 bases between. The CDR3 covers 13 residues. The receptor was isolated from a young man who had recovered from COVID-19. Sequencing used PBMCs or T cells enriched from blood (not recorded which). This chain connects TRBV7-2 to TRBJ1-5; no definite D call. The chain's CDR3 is CASSPRPDQPQHF. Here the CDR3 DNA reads TGTGCCAGCAGCCCTAGGCCTGATCAGCCCCAGCATTTT.